This TCR beta chain was documented in a study of T cells in Graves' hyperthyroidism and ophthalmopathy (dated by TCRdb to 2018 to 2020). Notes on the research overall: Peripheral blood samples were taken at the time of initial diagnosis, prior to any treatment. TCR V-J signatures able to tell the groups apart were searched for in a discovery cohort of 90 to 100 patients, of whom around 42 had Graves' ophthalmopathy and around 57 had stable Graves' hyperthyroidism. Whether ophthalmopathy could be predicted prospectively was tested in an independent validation cohort made up of under 20 hyperthyroidism patients plus 17 patients who later progressed to ophthalmopathy. The 75 to 100 discovery patients were divided at random into training and test sets in a 7:3 ratio. In addition, the study compared T-cell repertoires in thyroid tissue and in blood from several Graves' hyperthyroidism patients. Once sampling was done, hyperthyroidism patients were given methimazole at a starting dose of 30 mg daily, whereas ophthalmopathy patients were given high-dose intravenous methylprednisolone. The paper reports TCR Vbeta CDR3 sequencing of 135 peripheral blood samples: 40 to 45 ophthalmopathy, fewer than 85 hyperthyroidism and around 17 progressor patients. What the research found in general, with its limitations: A 13 V-J signature model separated ophthalmopathy from stable hyperthyroidism, with 87.88% sensitivity and roughly 82% specificity in cross-validation and 80%/75% in testing. Most expanded thyroid clonotypes (frequency above 0.001) were also detected in blood, suggesting blood repertoires may reflect thyroid immune responses. Sample size was not statistically predetermined, and investigators were not blinded to group allocation. In validation, progression to ophthalmopathy was predicted by the model with more than 65% sensitivity and around 75% specificity, a median of 6.5 months before onset.

Amplification of TCR beta CDR3 regions was carried out from RNA transcripts. The TCR CDR3 was subjected to a first round of RT-PCR using the HTBI primer set and the Qiagen OneStep RT-PCR kit. Libraries were constructed in a second round of multiplex PCR, after which size selection and purification were performed. Sequencing of the libraries was done on an Illumina HiSeq2000 using paired-end 100 bp reads. As for how the authors treated the data: SOAPnuke was used to process the raw data, throwing out any read that contained adapters or uncalled bases, had a mean Phred below 15, or lacked an exact constant-primer or identifier match. COPE v1.2.5 was used to merge the high-quality paired reads, and each unique nucleotide sequence was defined as a clonotype. Clonotypes were aligned to IMGT TRBV, TRBD and TRBJ reference segments using MiTCR v1.1. The analysis included only V-J combinations with a frequency above 0.0001, which together covered about 99% of the repertoires. The TCS score was defined as the ratio of F50 (clonal expansion) to E x V (chaos), calculated using BLOSUM62-based TCRdist between CDR3 peptides within each V-J. Welch's t-statistics and random forest reduced fewer than 550 V-J features to about 13, which were used in a naive Bayes classifier (R e1071). The public sequencing data were trimmed at Q25 with fastp and processed into clonotypes with MiXCR by TCRdb, which kept only in-frame beta chains. Identical CDR3 protein sequences are pooled into one entry, listed with their most common genes and DNA. The authors' filters were not applied to this entry. Recorded for this sample are more than 300,000 distinct CDR3 sequences; about 15% of them occurred a single time. The ten largest clones represent about 11% of the sample.

Comments on this clonotype: Its target antigen remains unknown. One base away there is no much larger clone; base qualities are not given.

Stable Graves' hyperthyroidism was defined as no progression to ophthalmopathy during 18 months of follow-up. Hyperthyroidism patients were newly diagnosed, with disease duration under 2 months, and aged 18 to 65 years. Patients with uncontrolled infections, other autoimmune diseases, pregnancy or lactation were excluded. Clinical symptoms, serum thyroxine and TRAb, thyroid ultrasound, and orbital computed tomography formed the basis for the diagnoses. Ficoll-Paque density gradient centrifugation was used to isolate PBMCs from 10 ml of fresh peripheral blood. Total RNA was extracted with Trizol reagent, and quality was checked on an Agilent 2100 Bioanalyzer. The CDR3, from cysteine to phenylalanine, totals 17 residues. Of the read, only the CDR3 DNA is kept; its 51 bases are in frame from base 1. CDR1 and CDR2 were assigned from the germline V gene (reference sequence) as LGHDT and YNNKEL. Here V drops 1 base and J drops 8 bases, and the junction holds 15 bases not matched to any gene.

The receptor was isolated from a woman aged 55-75 years with Graves' hyperthyroidism. The sequence is built from TRBV3-1 and TRBJ2-3, with 7 junctional bases fitting TRBD2. Specimen: blood. The CDR3 protein: CASSQGIRLAGGGTQYF. Here is the DNA: TGTGCCAGCAGCCAAGGGATCAGACTAGCCGGCGGAGGTACGCAGTATTTT.